This paragraph covers one T cell receptor beta chain sequence. Its antigen is not known. Germline V lookup: CDR1 KGHSH, CDR2 LQKENI. J lost 5 bases, V lost 6 bases, and 5 bases had no gene match. CDR3 length equals 13 residues. This specimen belongs to a study of T cell repertoires and HLA-DP antigens. Method: immunoSEQ multiplex PCR; TCRdb's copy keeps in-frame clones and lacks some. Here the sample spans approximately 110,000 clones, around 92% being singletons. Findings and caveats of the study: Against one allele, clones undetected before culture averaged 36.3%; against the other, under 65%. A non-physiological HeLa system presented antigen to total CD4+ responders. Pre-culture clonality, 0.04 to 0.045, was far below sorted CD137+ clonality of 0.35 to 0.45.

The V and J genes are TRBV18 and TRBJ1-1; 8 bases are a match to TRBD1. Sample: CD4+ T cells from PBMCs. The clonotype originates from a young woman in good health and CMV-seronegative. CDR3 sequence (DNA): TGTGCCAGCTCTCCGGACAGGGAAACTGAAGCTTTCTTT. It codes for CASSPDRETEAFF.